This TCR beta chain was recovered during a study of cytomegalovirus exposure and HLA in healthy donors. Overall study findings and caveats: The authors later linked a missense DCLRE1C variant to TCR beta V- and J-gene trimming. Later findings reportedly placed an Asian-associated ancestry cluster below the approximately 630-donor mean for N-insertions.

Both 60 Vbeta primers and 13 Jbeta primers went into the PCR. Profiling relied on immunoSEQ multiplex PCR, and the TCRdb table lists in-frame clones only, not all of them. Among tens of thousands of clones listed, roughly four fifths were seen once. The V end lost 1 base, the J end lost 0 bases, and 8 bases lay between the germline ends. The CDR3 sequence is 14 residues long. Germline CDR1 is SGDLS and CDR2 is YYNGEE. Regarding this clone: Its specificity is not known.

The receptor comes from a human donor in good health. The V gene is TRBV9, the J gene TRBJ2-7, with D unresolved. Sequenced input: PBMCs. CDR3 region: CASSVQSSSYEQYF. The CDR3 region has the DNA TGTGCCAGCAGCGTACAGTCTTCCTCCTACGAGCAGTACTTC.